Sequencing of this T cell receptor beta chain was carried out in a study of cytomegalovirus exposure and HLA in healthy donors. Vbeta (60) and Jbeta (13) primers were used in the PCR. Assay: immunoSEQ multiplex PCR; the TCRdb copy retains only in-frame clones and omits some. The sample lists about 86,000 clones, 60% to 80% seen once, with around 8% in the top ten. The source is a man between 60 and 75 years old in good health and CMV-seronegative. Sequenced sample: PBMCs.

DNA for the CDR3: TGTGCCAGCCTACTCGCAGGGGGATACACTGAAGCTTTCTTT. Translating it yields CASLLAGGYTEAFF. This rearrangement joins TRBV6-5 to TRBJ1-1; 7 bases agree with TRBD1. The CDR3 runs 14 residues. Trimming cost V 8 bases and J 3 bases; bases outside gene matches: 9. Germline CDR1 MNHEY, CDR2 SVGAGI.